Below, one TCR beta chain is given with its context. The V gene's germline CDR1 is MGHRA and CDR2 YSYEKL. This CDR3 has 13 residues. After removal of 6 bases from V and 8 bases from J, the junction contained 8 bases not matched to a gene. This entry comes from a study of blood T cell repertoires in COVID-19. Study as a whole: The cDNA or gDNA used as material had been derived from T cells, B-cell-depleted T cells, or PBMCs.

Clones were read by immunoSEQ multiplex PCR, and TCRdb kept only the in-frame ones, dropping some. The sample has around 94,000 clones; about 90% are singletons. This sequence originates from a woman between 50 and 59 years old with COVID-19, enrolled during active disease. Input material: peripheral blood. The V call is TRBV4-1, the J call TRBJ1-2; 8 positions agree with TRBD1. The CDR3 DNA follows: TGCGCCAGCAGGAGGACAGGGATAGCCGGCTACACCTTC. Translated, it gives CASRRTGIAGYTF.